The present TCR beta chain was sequenced within a study of blood T cell repertoires in COVID-19. The data were produced by immunoSEQ multiplex PCR, yet TCRdb's version contains in-frame clones alone and is incomplete. The table records more than 50,000 clones, roughly 90% of them present only once. Sequenced: peripheral blood. The TCR originated in a human donor in a cohort sampled during active COVID-19.

The CDR3 nucleotides are TGTGCCAGCAGTTTAGGAGGGTCCGGCTACGAGCAGTACTTC. This translates into CASSLGGSGYEQYF. The chain employs TRBV27 and TRBJ2-7, with D tentatively TRBD2 (6 bases). CDR1 MNHEY and CDR2 SMNVEV come from the germline V gene (reference sequence). The CDR3 runs to 14 residues. V lost 2 bases and J lost 3, with 11 bases in between.